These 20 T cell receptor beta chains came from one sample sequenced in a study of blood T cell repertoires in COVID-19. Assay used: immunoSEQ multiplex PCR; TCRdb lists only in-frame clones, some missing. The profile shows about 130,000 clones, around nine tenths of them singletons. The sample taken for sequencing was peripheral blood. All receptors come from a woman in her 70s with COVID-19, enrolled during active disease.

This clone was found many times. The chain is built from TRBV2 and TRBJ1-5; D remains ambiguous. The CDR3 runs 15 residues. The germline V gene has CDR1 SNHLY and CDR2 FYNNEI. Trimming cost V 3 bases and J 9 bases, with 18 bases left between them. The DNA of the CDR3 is TGTGCCAGCAGTGACCAAAGGCTTGGAAGCGGGCCCCAGCATTTT. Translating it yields CASSDQRLGSGPQHF.

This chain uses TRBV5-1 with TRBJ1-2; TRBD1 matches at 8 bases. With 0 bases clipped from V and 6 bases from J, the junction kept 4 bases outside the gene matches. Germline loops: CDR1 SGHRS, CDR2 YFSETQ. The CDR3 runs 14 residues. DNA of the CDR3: TGCGCCAGCAGCTTGGCCAGGGGGCTAGATGGCTACACCTTC. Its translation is CASSLARGLDGYTF. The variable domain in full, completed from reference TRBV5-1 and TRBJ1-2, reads KAGVTQTPRYLIKTRGQQVTLSCSPISGHRSVSWYQQTPGQGLQFLFEYFSETQRNKGNFPGRFSGRQFSNSRSEMNVSTLELGDSALYLCASSLARGLDGYTFGSGTRLTVV.

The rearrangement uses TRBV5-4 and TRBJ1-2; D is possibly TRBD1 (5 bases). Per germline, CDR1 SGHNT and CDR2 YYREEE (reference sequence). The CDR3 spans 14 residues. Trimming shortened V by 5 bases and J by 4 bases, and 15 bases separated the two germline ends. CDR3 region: CASRVQGSPYGYTF. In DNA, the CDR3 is TGTGCCAGCAGGGTGCAGGGATCCCCCTATGGCTACACCTTC.

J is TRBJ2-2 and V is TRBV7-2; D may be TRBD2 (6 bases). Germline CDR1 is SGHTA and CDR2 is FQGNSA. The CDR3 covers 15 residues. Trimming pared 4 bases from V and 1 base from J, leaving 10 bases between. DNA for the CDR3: TGTGCCAGCAGCTCGGGACTGGGGAACACCGGGGAGCTGTTTTTT. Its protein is CASSSGLGNTGELFF. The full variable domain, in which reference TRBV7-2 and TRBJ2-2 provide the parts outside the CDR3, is GAGVSQSPSNKVTEKGKDVELRCDPISGHTALYWYRQSLGQGLEFLIYFQGNSAPDKSGLPSDRFSAERTGGSVSTLTIQRTQQEDSAVYLCASSSGLGNTGELFFGEGSRLTVL.

DNA of the CDR3: TGTGCCAGCAGTGGCCTCGGACAGGGGGCTGGGAATTACTATGGCTACACCTTC. Amino acid sequence: CASSGLGQGAGNYYGYTF. V is TRBV6-1 and J is TRBJ1-2; 11 nucleotides agree with TRBD1. The CDR3 has 18 residues. Germline V CDR1 and CDR2: MNHNS, SASEGT. V shed 4 bases and J 3 bases; nucleotides not matched to a gene: 13.

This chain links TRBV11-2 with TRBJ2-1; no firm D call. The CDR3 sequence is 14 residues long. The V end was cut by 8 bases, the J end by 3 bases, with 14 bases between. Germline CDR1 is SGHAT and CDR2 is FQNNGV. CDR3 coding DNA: TGTGCCAGCTATTCCCTCCCCTTCTACAATGAGCAGTTCTTC. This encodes CASYSLPFYNEQFF.

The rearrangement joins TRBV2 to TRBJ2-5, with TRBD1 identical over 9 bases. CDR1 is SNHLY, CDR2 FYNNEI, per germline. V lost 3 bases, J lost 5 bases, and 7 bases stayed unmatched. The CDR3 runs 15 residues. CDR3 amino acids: CASSDRDRVVETQYF. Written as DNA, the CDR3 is TGTGCCAGCAGTGATAGGGACAGGGTTGTGGAGACCCAGTACTTC.

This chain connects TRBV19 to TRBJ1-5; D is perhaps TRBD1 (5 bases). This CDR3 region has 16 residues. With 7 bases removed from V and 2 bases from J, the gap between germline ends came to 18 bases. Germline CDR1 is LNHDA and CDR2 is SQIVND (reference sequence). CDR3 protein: CASTSYQGIGNQPQHF. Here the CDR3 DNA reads TGTGCCAGTACTTCTTACCAGGGAATAGGCAATCAGCCCCAGCATTTT. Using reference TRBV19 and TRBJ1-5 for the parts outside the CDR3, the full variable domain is DGGITQSPKYLFRKEGQNVTLSCEQNLNHDAMYWYRQDPGQGLRLIYYSQIVNDFQKGDIAEGYSVSREKKESFPLTVTSAQKNPTAFYLCASTSYQGIGNQPQHFGDGTRLSIL.

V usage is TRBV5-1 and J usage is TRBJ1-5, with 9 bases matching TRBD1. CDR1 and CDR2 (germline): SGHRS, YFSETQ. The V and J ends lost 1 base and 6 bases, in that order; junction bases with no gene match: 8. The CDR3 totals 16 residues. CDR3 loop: CASSLSGGQGGQPQHF. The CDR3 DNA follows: TGCGCCAGCAGCTTGTCAGGGGGACAGGGTGGTCAGCCCCAGCATTTT.

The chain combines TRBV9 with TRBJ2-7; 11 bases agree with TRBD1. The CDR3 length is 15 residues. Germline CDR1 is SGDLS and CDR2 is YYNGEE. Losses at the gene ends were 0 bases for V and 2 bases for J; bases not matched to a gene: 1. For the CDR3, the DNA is TGTGCCAGCAGCGTAGCGGGACAGGGGGCCTACGAGCAGTACTTC. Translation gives CASSVAGQGAYEQYF.

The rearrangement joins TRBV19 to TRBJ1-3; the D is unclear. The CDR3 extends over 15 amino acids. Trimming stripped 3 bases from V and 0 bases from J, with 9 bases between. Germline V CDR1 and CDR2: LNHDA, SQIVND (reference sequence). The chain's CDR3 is CASSIRLSSGNTIYF. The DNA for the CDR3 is TGTGCCAGTAGTATCCGACTGAGCTCTGGAAACACCATATATTTT. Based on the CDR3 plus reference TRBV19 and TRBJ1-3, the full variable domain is DGGITQSPKYLFRKEGQNVTLSCEQNLNHDAMYWYRQDPGQGLRLIYYSQIVNDFQKGDIAEGYSVSREKKESFPLTVTSAQKNPTAFYLCASSIRLSSGNTIYFGEGSWLTVV.

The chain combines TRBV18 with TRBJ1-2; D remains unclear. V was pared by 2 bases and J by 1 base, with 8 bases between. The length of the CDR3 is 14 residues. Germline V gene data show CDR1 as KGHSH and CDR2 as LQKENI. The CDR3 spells CASSPEARNYGYTF. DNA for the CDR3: TGTGCCAGCTCACCAGAGGCCCGTAACTATGGCTACACCTTC.

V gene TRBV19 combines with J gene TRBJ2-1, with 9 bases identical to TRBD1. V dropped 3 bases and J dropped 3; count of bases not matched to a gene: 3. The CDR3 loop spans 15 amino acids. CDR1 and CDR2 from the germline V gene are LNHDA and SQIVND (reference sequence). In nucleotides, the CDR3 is TGTGCCAGTAGTATTGGGGACAGGGTCTACAATGAGCAGTTCTTC. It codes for CASSIGDRVYNEQFF.

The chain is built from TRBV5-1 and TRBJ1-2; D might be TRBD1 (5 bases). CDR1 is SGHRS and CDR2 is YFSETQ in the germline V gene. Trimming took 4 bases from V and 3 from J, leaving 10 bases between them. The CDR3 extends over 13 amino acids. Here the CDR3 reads CASSRDSYYGYTF. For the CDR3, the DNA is TGCGCCAGCAGCCGCGACAGCTACTATGGCTACACCTTC.

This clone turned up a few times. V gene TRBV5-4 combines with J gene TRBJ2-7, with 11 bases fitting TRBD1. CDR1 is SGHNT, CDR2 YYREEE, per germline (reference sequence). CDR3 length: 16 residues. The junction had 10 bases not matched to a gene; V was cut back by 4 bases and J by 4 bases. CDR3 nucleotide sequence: TGTGCCAGCAGCACGGACTTGGGACAGGGGGTATACGAGCAGTACTTC. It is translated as CASSTDLGQGVYEQYF.

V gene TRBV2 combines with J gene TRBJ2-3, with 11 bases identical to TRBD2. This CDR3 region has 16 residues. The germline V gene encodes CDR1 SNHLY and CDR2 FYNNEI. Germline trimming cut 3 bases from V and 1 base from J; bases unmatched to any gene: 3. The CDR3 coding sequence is TGTGCCAGCAGTGACGGGACTAGCGGCCGCACAGATACGCAGTATTTT. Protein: CASSDGTSGRTDTQYF.

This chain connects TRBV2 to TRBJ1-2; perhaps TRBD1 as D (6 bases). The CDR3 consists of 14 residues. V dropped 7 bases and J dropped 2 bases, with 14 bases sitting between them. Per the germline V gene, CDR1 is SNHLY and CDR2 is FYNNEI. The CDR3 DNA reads TGTGCCAGCATCCCGGACAGATACAACTATGGCTACACCTTC. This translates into CASIPDRYNYGYTF.

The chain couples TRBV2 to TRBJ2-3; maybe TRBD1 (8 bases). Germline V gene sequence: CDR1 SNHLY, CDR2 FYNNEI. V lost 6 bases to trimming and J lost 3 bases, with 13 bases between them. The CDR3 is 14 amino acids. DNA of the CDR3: TGTGCCAGCAGCCTACAGGGGGGGACAGATACGCAGTATTTT. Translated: CASSLQGGTDTQYF.

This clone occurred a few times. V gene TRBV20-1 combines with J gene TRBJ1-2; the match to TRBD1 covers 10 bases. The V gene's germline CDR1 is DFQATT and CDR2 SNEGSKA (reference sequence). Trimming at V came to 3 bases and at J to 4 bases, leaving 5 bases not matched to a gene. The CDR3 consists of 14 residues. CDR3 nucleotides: TGCAGTGCTAGTTCCGGGACAGGGGTCTATGGCTACACCTTC. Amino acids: CSASSGTGVYGYTF.

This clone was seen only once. In DNA form, the CDR3 reads TGTGCCATCAGTGTCGACGGGGGTGAGCAGTTCTTC. Encoded protein: CAISVDGGEQFF. The gene calls are TRBV10-3 and TRBJ2-1; D is possibly TRBD2 (6 bases). Looked up from germline, CDR1 is ENHRY and CDR2 is SYGVKD. The CDR3 has 12 residues. Trimming stripped 4 bases from V and 9 bases from J, with 10 bases between.